The clone carrying this T cell receptor beta chain occurred many times. Antigen specificity is unknown. The data are from a study of metastatic and nonmetastatic thyroid tumors. About the research overall: It was across blood and tumor or nodule tissue from malignant and benign thyroid patients that repertoires were compared. Findings and caveats of the study: Reports indicated that malignant thyroid tumors showed significantly higher TCR beta diversity than benign nodules did, in blood and tumor.

All patients were treatment-naive before thyroid surgery. CDR1 and CDR2 from the germline V gene are MNHNY and SVGAGI (reference sequence). The CDR3 covers 18 residues. Trimming removed 0 bases at V and 3 bases at J, with 21 bases between. Per the original data handling: A papillary thyroid cancer distant-metastasis classifier was built from CDR3 differences across clinicopathological groups. TCRdb re-analyzed the PCR reads through MiXCR. The V and J calls and clone size come from TCRdb's table, not from the authors' own analysis. Of around 42,000 clones in the sample, about 12% were seen once. The rearrangement joins TRBV6-6 to TRBJ2-7; D gene uncertain. This TCR came from a male donor with papillary thyroid cancer or a benign thyroid nodule (not recorded which). Some clones in this sample may be carry-over from other donors' samples. The sequenced sample was blood. The CDR3 DNA sequence: TGTGCCAGCAGTTACTCGTATTCCCCTAAAGGGCCCCTCTACGAGCAGTACTTC. Translating it yields CASSYSYSPKGPLYEQYF.